This T cell receptor beta chain was captured by sequencing in a study of blood T cell repertoires in COVID-19. The CDR3 is 16 residues long. CDR1 and CDR2 from the germline V gene are KGHDR and SFDVKD. This clone was picked up one time. The table came from immunoSEQ multiplex PCR; TCRdb's copy has only in-frame clones and leaves some out. The sample lists approximately 210,000 clones; about 90% were seen once. The sample was PBMCs or T cells enriched from blood (not recorded which). The receptor's source is a woman aged 25-40 years who had recovered from COVID-19. The chain employs TRBV24-1 and TRBJ2-7; 11 positions match TRBD2. The assigned J gene may be wrong: the sequence end matches TRBJ2-5 better. The chain's CDR3 is CATSDLRLAGGETQYF. CDR3 DNA sequence: TGTGCCACCAGTGATTTGAGGCTAGCGGGAGGCGAGACCCAGTACTTC.